This T cell receptor beta chain was sequenced during a study of T cell responses to AZD1222 COVID-19 vaccine. General study points: Clonal diversity may have been underestimated in mostly white British donors.

Trimming removed 7 bases from V and 7 bases from J; junction bases left unmatched: 12. Germline V gene data show CDR1 as MNHEY and CDR2 as SVGAGI. The CDR3 contains 14 residues. On this clone: Its antigen is undetermined.

Sequencing used immunoSEQ multiplex PCR; TCRdb keeps in-frame clones, though not all of them. The data show over 100,000 clones, around 87% seen once. Second doses at about 4 or about 12 weeks were pooled. The source is an adult who received the AZD1222 COVID-19 vaccine. The V call is TRBV6-5, the J call TRBJ1-2, with TRBD1 identical over 7 bases. The input for sequencing was peripheral blood, taken 28 days after the second AZD1222 dose. The CDR3 loop reads CASTSTGKAGGYTF. The CDR3 DNA follows: TGTGCCAGCACTTCGACAGGGAAAGCTGGTGGCTACACCTTC.